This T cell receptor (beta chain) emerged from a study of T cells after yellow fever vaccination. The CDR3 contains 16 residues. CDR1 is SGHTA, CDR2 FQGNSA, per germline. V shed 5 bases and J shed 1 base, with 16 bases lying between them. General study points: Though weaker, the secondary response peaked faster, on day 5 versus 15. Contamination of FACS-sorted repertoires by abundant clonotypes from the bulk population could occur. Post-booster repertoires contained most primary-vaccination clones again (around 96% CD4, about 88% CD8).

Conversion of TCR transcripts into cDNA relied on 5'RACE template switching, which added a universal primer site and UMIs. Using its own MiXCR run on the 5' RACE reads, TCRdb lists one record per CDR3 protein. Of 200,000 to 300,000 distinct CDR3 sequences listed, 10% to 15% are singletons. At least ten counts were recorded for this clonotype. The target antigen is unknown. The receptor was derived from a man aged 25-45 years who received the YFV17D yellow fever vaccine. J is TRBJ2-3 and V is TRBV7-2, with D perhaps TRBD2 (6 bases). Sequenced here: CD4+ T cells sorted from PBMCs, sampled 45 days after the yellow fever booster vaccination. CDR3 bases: TGTGCCAGCAGCCCTGCCGGGGGAGCCGGCACAGATACGCAGTATTTT. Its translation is CASSPAGGAGTDTQYF.